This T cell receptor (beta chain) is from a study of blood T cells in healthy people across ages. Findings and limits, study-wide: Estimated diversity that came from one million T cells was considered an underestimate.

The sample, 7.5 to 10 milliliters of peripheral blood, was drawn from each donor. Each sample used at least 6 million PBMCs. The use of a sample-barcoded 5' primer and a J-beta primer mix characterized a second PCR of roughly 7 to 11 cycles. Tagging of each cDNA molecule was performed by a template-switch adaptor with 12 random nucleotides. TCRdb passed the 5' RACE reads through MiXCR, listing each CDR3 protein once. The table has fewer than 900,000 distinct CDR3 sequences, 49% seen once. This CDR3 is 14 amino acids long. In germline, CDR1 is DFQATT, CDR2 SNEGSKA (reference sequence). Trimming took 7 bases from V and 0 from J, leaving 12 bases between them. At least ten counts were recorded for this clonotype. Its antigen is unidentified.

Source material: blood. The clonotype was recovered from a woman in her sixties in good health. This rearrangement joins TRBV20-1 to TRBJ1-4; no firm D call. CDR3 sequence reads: CSGQRDATNEKLFF. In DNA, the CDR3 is TGCAGTGGCCAGAGAGATGCAACTAATGAAAAACTGTTTTTT.